This TCR beta chain is drawn from a study of blood T cell repertoires in COVID-19. Study at large: Nucleic acid was either cDNA or gDNA, and it came from T cells, B-cell-depleted T cells, or PBMCs.

The CDR3 totals 14 residues. J gave up 0 bases and V 5 bases, and 4 bases lay outside the gene matches. From germline, CDR1 is SGHAT and CDR2 FQNNGV. In the study's own analysis: Reference gene primer amplification in the assay estimated nucleated cell counts. The data were produced by immunoSEQ multiplex PCR, yet TCRdb's version contains in-frame clones alone and is incomplete. That table supplies the V and J calls and clone size; D and trimming were determined from the DNA. This table holds 50,000 to 70,000 clones, roughly 79% found once. The rearrangement joins TRBV11-2 to TRBJ2-7; 7 positions agree with TRBD2. Sample: peripheral blood. The source of this sequence is a man aged 60 to 69 with acute or convalescent COVID-19. The CDR3 DNA reads TGTGCCAGCAGCCAACGGACTAGCTCCTACGAGCAGTACTTC. It yields the protein CASSQRTSSYEQYF.